The T cell receptor beta chain described here comes from a study of blood T cell repertoires in COVID-19. Across the whole study: Some COVID-19 samples were acute and others convalescent; all came from the United States, Italy and Spain.

Trimming took off 1 base at V and 4 bases at J, with 19 bases between the two ends. This CDR3 comprises 18 residues. The V gene's germline CDR1 is LNHNV and CDR2 YYDKDF (reference sequence). Cohorts were determined from participant-reported clinical history. Original data processing: Reference gene primers were amplified, and this amplification served to estimate nucleated cell counts. Method: immunoSEQ multiplex PCR; TCRdb's copy keeps in-frame clones and lacks some. D and trimming were read from the DNA, whereas the V and J calls and clone size are those reported in that table. The sample includes approximately 450,000 clones, around nine tenths of them seen just once. This clone was detected once.

This receptor was taken from a woman aged 18-29 years with acute COVID-19. Sequencing used PBMCs or T cells enriched from blood (not recorded which). The V and J genes are TRBV15 and TRBJ1-4; perhaps TRBD1 as D (5 bases). The CDR3 coding sequence is TGTGCCACCAGCAGAGGTAGTGACAGTGGAGCAATTAATGAAAAACTGTTTTTT. Amino acids: CATSRGSDSGAINEKLFF.